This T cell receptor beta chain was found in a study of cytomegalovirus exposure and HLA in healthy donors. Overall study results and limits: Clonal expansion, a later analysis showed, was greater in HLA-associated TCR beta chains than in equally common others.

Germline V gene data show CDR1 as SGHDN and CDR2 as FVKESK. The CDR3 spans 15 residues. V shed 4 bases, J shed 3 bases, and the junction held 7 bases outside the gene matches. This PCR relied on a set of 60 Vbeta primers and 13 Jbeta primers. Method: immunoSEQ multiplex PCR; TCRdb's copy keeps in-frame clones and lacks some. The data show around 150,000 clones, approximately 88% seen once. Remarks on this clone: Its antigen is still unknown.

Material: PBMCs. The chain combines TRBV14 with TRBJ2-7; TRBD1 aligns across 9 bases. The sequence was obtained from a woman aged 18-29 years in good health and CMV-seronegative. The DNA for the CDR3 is TGTGCCAGCAGCCTCGGGACAGGGAGAGGCTACGAGCAGTACTTC. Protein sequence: CASSLGTGRGYEQYF.